This TCR beta chain is from a study of T cell responses to AZD1222 COVID-19 vaccine. Study-level findings and limits: Clonal diversity was possibly underestimated, and white British individuals and females predominated among donors. Unmutated variant regions are reportedly targeted by nearly half of spike-specific TCRs.

Sequencing used immunoSEQ multiplex PCR; TCRdb keeps in-frame clones, though not all of them. The sample consists of approximately 150,000 clones, approximately 90% of them appearing once. Trimming cost V 6 bases and J 1 base, with 6 bases left between them. CDR1 is SNHLY, CDR2 FYNNEI, per germline. The CDR3 spans 12 residues. For this clone: Its antigen is currently unknown.

The chain combines TRBV2 with TRBJ1-2; D unclear. The receptor was derived from an adult in good health. This material consisted of peripheral blood, taken on day 0 of AZD1222 vaccination. CDR3 amino acids: CASSARNYGYTF. DNA of the CDR3: TGTGCCAGCAGCGCCCGTAACTATGGCTACACCTTC.